In this sample, the clone carrying this T cell receptor (beta chain) turned up a few times. Its antigen remains unidentified. The sample is drawn from a study of identical twins. General study points: Within twin pairs, the out-of-frame alpha sequences they shared showed excess low generation probability.

The donor group consisted entirely of healthy Caucasians. The J segment lost 5 bases and the V segment lost 1 base, leaving 2 bases of the junction unmatched. The CDR3 loop spans 15 amino acids. Germline values: CDR1 MNHEY, CDR2 SVGAGI. TCRdb processed the 5' RACE reads anew with MiXCR; each CDR3 protein has one entry. The sample yields 450,000 or so distinct CDR3 sequences, 20% to 25% seen once. This same sample was also taken into another study, of T cells expressing NK-cell markers.

This sequence joins TRBV6-5 and TRBJ1-4; 9 bases are shared with TRBD1. The receptor comes from a woman aged 18-29 years in good health. The specimen was CD4+ T cells sorted from blood. The CDR3 DNA follows: TGTGCCAGCAGTTACTGGGGACAGGGAAATGAAAAACTGTTTTTT. Translating it yields CASSYWGQGNEKLFF.